The next 4 T cell receptor beta chains were all read from a single sample in a study of blood T cell repertoires in COVID-19. Here immunoSEQ multiplex PCR was the method, and the copy in TCRdb shows in-frame clones only, minus some. Of 40,000 to 55,000 clones in the sample, about 80% are singletons; the top ten hold about 20%. Sample: peripheral blood. Receptors originate from a man in his 70s with acute or convalescent COVID-19.

V usage is TRBV7-2 and J usage is TRBJ2-1; 9 bases are a match to TRBD2. Germline V gene sequence: CDR1 SGHTA, CDR2 FQGNSA. The V segment lost 5 bases and the J segment 4 bases; nucleotides outside the gene matches: 6. The CDR3 totals 15 residues. The CDR3: CASSQSSGIYNEQFF. The CDR3 nucleotides read TGTGCCAGCAGCCAATCTAGCGGGATTTACAATGAGCAGTTCTTC. Combining the CDR3 with reference TRBV7-2 and TRBJ2-1 gives the whole variable domain GAGVSQSPSNKVTEKGKDVELRCDPISGHTALYWYRQSLGQGLEFLIYFQGNSAPDKSGLPSDRFSAERTGGSVSTLTIQRTQQEDSAVYLCASSQSSGIYNEQFFGPGTRLTVL.

The V and J genes are TRBV4-3 and TRBJ2-3, with TRBD2 matching over 16 bases. CDR3 size: 19 residues. Germline V lookup: CDR1 LGHNA, CDR2 YSLEER. With V trimmed by 2 bases and J by 6 bases, 11 bases remained unmatched. This CDR3 is CASSQLPGTSGGAMDTQYF. The CDR3 DNA reads as TGCGCCAGCAGCCAACTCCCCGGGACTAGCGGGGGGGCGATGGATACGCAGTATTTT.

The rearrangement uses TRBV5-4 and TRBJ2-1; D possibly corresponds to TRBD2 (6 bases). V shed 3 bases and J shed 0 bases, with 22 bases lying between them. The CDR3 runs to 19 residues. Germline loops: CDR1 SGHNT, CDR2 YYREEE (reference sequence). CDR3: CASSSPVGGGTHSYNEQFF. CDR3 sequence (DNA): TGTGCCAGCAGCTCACCTGTAGGTGGCGGGACTCACTCCTACAATGAGCAGTTCTTC.

The rearrangement uses TRBV12-3 or TRBV12-4 and TRBJ1-1; D unresolved. This CDR3 comprises 12 residues. The V end lost 1 base, the J end lost 4 bases, and 4 bases lay between the germline ends. The chain's CDR3 is CASSLVITEAFF. The CDR3 nucleotides are TGTGCCAGCAGTTTAGTAATCACTGAAGCTTTCTTT.